The TCR beta chain under discussion was sequenced for a study of CD4 and CD8 cells across lung adenocarcinoma regions. Localized lung adenocarcinoma, a non-small cell lung cancer, affected the donors. TCRdb used MiXCR to reprocess the PCR reads, holding one entry per CDR3 protein. The table lists about 8,400 distinct CDR3 sequences, 55% to 60% of them singletons. This clonotype occurred once. The TCR sequence derives from a female donor with lung adenocarcinoma. The CD4 and CD8 labels of this study may be unreliable. Material: CD4+ T cells from the center of a lung tumor.

The chain's CDR3 is CASSLYSPGAGNTGAQYF. The CDR3 DNA reads TGTGCCAGCAGTTTATACTCCCCCGGGGCTGGGAACACAGGTGCGCAGTATTTT. V gene TRBV27 combines with J gene TRBJ2-2, with D perhaps assigned TRBD1 or TRBD2 (5 bases each). The tail of the sequence fits TRBJ2-3 better, so the J call may be wrong. CDR1 is MNHEY and CDR2 is SMNVEV in the germline V gene (reference sequence). There are 18 residues in the CDR3.